The 4 T cell receptor beta chains listed next were all sequenced from one sample in a study of TIL therapy for anti-PD-1-resistant metastatic lung cancer. The immunoSEQ assay was v3. The table came from immunoSEQ multiplex PCR; TCRdb's copy has only in-frame clones and leaves some out. The sample yields approximately 11,000 clones, around 58% seen once. The time point denotes: pre-treatment sample, taken before nivolumab and TIL therapy. The tumor samples were excised metastases, mostly pleural nodules or supraclavicular lymph nodes. The specimen comprised tumor tissue, sampled at baseline. The receptors derive from a person aged 30 to 80 with non-small cell lung cancer.

The rearrangement joins TRBV27 to TRBJ2-2; 8 nucleotides line up with TRBD1. V was pared by 3 bases and J by 3 bases, with 3 bases of the junction left unmatched. The V gene's germline CDR1 is MNHEY and CDR2 SMNVEV (reference sequence). The CDR3 runs to 15 residues. Here the CDR3 DNA reads TGTGCCAGCAGTTTTCAGGGGGCTTACACCGGGGAGCTGTTTTTT. Its protein product is CASSFQGAYTGELFF.

The CDR3 DNA is TGTGCCAGCAGCCCCTTCGCCGGGCCGCGTCGAAGACTTTATAATTCACCCCTCCACTTT. As protein: CASSPFAGPRRRLYNSPLHF. The chain uses TRBV6-6 and TRBJ1-6; D uncertain. The V gene's germline CDR1 is MNHNY and CDR2 SVGAGI (reference sequence). The CDR3 is made up of 20 amino acids. V lost 6 bases and J lost 4, with 28 bases in between.

This clone has just a few counts. The chain links TRBV6-6 to TRBJ1-4; D is possibly TRBD1 (5 bases). The germline V and J ends were trimmed by 7 bases and 10 bases, with 13 bases remaining between them. There are 12 residues in the CDR3. Per germline, CDR1 MNHNY and CDR2 SVGAGI (reference sequence). CDR3 region: CASIHFQGKLFF. The CDR3 DNA sequence: TGTGCCAGCATCCACTTCCAGGGAAAACTGTTTTTT.

The chain combines TRBV27 with TRBJ2-3; TRBD2 aligns across 11 bases. Germline CDR1 and CDR2: MNHEY and SMNVEV (reference sequence). Losses at the gene ends were 4 bases for V and 1 base for J; bases not matched to a gene: 4. This CDR3 is 16 amino acids long. The CDR3 bases are TGTGCCAGCAGTTCTCTGACTAGCGGGGGCACAGATACGCAGTATTTT. Translating it yields CASSSLTSGGTDTQYF.